This T cell receptor (beta chain) was recorded in a study of blood T cell repertoires in COVID-19. At the level of the study: The United States, Italy and Spain were the sources of the acute and convalescent COVID-19 samples. PBMCs, B-cell-depleted T cells, or T cells were the source of the cDNA or gDNA that made up the material.

The ends were cut back, 6 bases at V and 5 bases at J, with 17 bases in the middle. This CDR3 has 15 amino acids. Germline V gene data show CDR1 as WSHSY and CDR2 as SAAADI. Original handling: Reference gene primer amplification yielded estimated nucleated cell counts. TCRdb keeps only in-frame clones here, not all; method: immunoSEQ multiplex PCR. The D gene and trimming were derived from the DNA, and the V and J assignments and clone size from that table. The sample includes under 200,000 clones, under 95% of them seen just once. The chain joins TRBV10-2 to TRBJ1-5; D is unclear. The TCR was taken from a man aged 18 to 29 with acute or convalescent COVID-19. Sequenced: peripheral blood. CDR3 nucleotides: TGCGCCAGCAGCGCCGACACCTTGGGTTATCAGCCCCAGCATTTT. This encodes CASSADTLGYQPQHF.